Described below is a single T cell receptor (beta chain) sequence and its context. This sample is part of a study of shared clonotypes between healthy human individuals. V was pared by 8 bases and J by 6 bases, with 11 bases between. The CDR3 length is 13 residues. CDR1 LNHDA and CDR2 SQIVND come from the germline V gene (reference sequence). The data were produced by immunoSEQ multiplex PCR, yet TCRdb's version contains in-frame clones alone and is incomplete. The table has over a million clones, about 74% seen once. This TCR derives from a man between 18 and 35 years old in good health. The rearrangement links TRBV19 to TRBJ1-6; the D is unclear. Sequencing input: memory CD4+ T cells sorted from blood. The subset was: CD45RA-negative fraction. As DNA, the CDR3 is TGTGCCAGTGGCGAGATTGGTAATTCACCCCTCCACTTT. Translated: CASGEIGNSPLHF.